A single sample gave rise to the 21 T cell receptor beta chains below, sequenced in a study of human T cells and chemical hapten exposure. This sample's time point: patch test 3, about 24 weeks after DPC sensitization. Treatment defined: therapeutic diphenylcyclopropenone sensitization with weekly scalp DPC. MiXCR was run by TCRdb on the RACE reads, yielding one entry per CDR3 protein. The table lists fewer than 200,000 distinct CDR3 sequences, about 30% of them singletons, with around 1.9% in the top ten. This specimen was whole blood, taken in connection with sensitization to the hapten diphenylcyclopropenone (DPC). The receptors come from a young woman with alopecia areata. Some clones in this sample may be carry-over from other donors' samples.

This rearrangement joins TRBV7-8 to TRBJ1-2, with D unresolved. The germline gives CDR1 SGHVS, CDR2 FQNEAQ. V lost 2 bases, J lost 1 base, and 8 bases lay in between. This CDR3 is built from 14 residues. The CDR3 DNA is TGTGCCAGCAGCTTACGAGGATTTAACTATGGCTACACCTTC. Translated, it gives CASSLRGFNYGYTF.

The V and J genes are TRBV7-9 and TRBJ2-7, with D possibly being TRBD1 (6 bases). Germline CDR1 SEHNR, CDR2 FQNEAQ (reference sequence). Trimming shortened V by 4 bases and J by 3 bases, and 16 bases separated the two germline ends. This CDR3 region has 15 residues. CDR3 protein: CASSSDSPSLYEQYF. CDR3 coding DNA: TGTGCCAGCAGCTCGGACAGTCCGTCCCTCTACGAGCAGTACTTC.

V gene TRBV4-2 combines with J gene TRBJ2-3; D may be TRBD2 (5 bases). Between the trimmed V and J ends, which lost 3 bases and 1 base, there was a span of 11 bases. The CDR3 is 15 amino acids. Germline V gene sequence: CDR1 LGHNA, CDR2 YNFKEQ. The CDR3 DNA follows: TGTGCCAGCAGCCAGCAGGAGCGGCGCACAGATACGCAGTATTTT. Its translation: CASSQQERRTDTQYF.

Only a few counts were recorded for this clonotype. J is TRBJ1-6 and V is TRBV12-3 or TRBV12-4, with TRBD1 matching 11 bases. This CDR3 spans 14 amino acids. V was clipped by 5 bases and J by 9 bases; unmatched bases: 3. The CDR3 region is CASSGDRGGSPLHF. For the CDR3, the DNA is TGTGCCAGCAGTGGGGACAGGGGGGGTTCACCCCTCCACTTT.

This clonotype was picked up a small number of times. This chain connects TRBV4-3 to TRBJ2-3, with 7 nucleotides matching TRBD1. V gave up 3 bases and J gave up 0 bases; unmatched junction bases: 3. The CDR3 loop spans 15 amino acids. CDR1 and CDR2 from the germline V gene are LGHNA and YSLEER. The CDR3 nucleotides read TGCGCCAGCAGCCAGGGACAGACTAGCACAGATACGCAGTATTTT. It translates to CASSQGQTSTDTQYF.

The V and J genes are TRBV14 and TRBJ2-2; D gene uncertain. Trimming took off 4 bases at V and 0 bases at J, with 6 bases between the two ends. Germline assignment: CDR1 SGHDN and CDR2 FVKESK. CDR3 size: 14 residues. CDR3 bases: TGTGCCAGCAGCCGTGCTTCGAACACCGGGGAGCTGTTTTTT. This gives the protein CASSRASNTGELFF.

CDR3 nucleotide sequence: TGTGCCAGCAGCGTGGGGAGGCCGCCCTACGAGCAGTACTTC. It encodes CASSVGRPPYEQYF. The V gene is TRBV2, the J gene TRBJ2-7; the D gene is possibly TRBD2 (6 bases). The germline V and J ends were trimmed by 6 bases and 2 bases, with 14 bases remaining between them. In germline, CDR1 is SNHLY, CDR2 FYNNEI. The CDR3 extends over 14 amino acids.

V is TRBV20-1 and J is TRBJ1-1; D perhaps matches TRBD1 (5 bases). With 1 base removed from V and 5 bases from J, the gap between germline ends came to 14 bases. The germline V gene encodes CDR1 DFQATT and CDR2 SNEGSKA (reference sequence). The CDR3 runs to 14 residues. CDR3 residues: CSARGSRGLTEAFF. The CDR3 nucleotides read TGCAGTGCTAGAGGTTCGCGGGGACTGACTGAAGCTTTCTTT.

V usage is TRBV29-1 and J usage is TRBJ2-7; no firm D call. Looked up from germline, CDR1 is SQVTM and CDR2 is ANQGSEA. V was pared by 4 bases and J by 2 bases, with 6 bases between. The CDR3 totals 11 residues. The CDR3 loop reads CSVVGTYEQYF. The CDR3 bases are TGCAGCGTTGTCGGTACCTACGAGCAGTACTTC.

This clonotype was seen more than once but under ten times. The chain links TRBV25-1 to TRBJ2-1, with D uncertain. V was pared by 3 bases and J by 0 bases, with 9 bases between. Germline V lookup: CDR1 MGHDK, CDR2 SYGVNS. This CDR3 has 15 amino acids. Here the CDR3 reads CASSDLPGSYNEQFF. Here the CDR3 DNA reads TGTGCCAGCAGTGATCTGCCAGGCTCCTACAATGAGCAGTTCTTC. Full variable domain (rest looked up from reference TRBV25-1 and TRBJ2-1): EADIYQTPRYLVIGTGKKITLECSQTMGHDKMYWYQQDPGMELHLIHYSYGVNSTEKGDLSSESTVSRIRTEHFPLTLESARPSHTSQYLCASSDLPGSYNEQFFGPGTRLTVL.

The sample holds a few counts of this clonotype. CDR3 nucleotide sequence: TGTGCCAGCAGCCTCGGACAGGTAGGCGTTCAGCCCCAGCATTTT. This sequence encodes CASSLGQVGVQPQHF. This chain connects TRBV6-2 or TRBV6-3 to TRBJ1-5; 7 positions match TRBD1. V dropped 6 bases and J dropped 6; count of bases not matched to a gene: 11. The CDR3 is 15 residues long. The germline CDR1 and CDR2 sequences are MNHEY and SVGEGT.

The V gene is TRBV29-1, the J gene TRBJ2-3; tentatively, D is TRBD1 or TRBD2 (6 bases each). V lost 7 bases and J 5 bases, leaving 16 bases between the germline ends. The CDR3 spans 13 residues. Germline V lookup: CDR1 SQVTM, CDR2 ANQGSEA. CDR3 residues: CSARGGRGDTQYF. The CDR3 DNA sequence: TGCAGCGCCCGAGGGGGGCGGGGAGATACGCAGTATTTT.

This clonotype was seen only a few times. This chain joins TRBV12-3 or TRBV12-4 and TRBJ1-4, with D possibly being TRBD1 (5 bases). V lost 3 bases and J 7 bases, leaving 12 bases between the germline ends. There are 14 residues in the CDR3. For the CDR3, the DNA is TGTGCCAGCAGTTTGCGGGGGAGGAGTGAAAAACTGTTTTTT. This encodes CASSLRGRSEKLFF.

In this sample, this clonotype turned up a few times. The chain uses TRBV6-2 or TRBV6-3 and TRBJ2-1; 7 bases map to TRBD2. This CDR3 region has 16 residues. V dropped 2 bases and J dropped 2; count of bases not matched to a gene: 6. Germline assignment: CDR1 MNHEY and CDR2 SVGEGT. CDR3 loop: CASSYLIGTTYNEQFF. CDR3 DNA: TGTGCCAGCAGTTACCTCATCGGGACTACCTACAATGAGCAGTTCTTC.

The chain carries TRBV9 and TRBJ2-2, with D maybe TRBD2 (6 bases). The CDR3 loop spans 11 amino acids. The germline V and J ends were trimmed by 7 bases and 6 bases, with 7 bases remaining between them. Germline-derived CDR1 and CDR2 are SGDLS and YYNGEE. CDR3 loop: CASGGSGELFF. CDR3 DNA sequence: TGTGCCAGCGGGGGGTCCGGGGAGCTGTTTTTT.

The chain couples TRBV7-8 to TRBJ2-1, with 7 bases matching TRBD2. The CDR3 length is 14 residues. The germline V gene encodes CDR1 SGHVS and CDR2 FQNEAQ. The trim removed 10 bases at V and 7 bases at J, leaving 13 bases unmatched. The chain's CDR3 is CAISGLPRGNEQFF. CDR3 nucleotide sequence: TGTGCCATCTCGGGACTACCCCGAGGGAATGAGCAGTTCTTC.

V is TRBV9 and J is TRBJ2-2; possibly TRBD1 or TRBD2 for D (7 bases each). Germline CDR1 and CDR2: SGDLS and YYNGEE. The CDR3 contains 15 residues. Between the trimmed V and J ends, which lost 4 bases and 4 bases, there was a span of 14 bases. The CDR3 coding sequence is TGTGCCAGCAGCTCAAGCAGGGGGGGCACCGGGGAGCTGTTTTTT. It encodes CASSSSRGGTGELFF.

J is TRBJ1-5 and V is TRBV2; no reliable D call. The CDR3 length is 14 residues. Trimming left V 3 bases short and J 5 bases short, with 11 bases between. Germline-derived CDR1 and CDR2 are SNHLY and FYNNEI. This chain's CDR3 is CASSDFLVYQPQHF. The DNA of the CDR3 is TGTGCCAGCAGTGATTTTCTAGTTTATCAGCCCCAGCATTTT.

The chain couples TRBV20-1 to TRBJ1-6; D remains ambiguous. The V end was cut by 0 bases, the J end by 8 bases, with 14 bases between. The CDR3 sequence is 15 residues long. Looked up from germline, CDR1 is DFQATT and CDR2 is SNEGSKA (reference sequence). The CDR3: CSARDSRPTYSPLHF. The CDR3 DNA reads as TGCAGTGCTAGAGATTCAAGGCCGACGTATTCACCCCTCCACTTT.

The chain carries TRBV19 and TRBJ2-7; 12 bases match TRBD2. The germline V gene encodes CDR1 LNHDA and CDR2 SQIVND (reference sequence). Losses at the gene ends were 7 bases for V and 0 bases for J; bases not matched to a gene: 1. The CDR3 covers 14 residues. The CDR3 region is CASKTSGSSYEQYF. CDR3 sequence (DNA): TGTGCCAGTAAGACTAGCGGGAGCTCCTACGAGCAGTACTTC.

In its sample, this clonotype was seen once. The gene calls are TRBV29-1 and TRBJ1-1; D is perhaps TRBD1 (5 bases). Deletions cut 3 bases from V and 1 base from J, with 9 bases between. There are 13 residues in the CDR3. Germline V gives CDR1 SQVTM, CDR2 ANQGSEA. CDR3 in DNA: TGCAGCGTTGAGAAAGACAGGAACACTGAAGCTTTCTTT. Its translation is CSVEKDRNTEAFF.